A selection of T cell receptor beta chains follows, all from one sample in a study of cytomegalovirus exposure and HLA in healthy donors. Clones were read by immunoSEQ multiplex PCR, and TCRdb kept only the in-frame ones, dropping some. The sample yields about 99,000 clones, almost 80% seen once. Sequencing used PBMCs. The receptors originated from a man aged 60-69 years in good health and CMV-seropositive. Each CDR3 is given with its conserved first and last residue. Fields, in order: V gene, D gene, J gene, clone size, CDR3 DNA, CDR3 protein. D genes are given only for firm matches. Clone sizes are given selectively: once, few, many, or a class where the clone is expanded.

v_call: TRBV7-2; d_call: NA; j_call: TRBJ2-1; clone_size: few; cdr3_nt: TGTGCCAGCAGCTCAAATCGCAGGTCCCTGAGCTCCTACAATGAGCAGTTCTTC; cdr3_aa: CASSSNRRSLSSYNEQFF
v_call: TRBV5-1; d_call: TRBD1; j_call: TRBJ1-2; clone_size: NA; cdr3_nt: TGCGCCAGCGGAAACCAGGGACAGCCCTATGGCTACACCTTC; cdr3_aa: CASGNQGQPYGYTF
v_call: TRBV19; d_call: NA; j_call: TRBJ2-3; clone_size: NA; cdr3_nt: TGTGCCAGTAGTGGTATAAGGGCCTTGGGGACTGATACGCAGTATTTT; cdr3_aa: CASSGIRALGTDTQYF
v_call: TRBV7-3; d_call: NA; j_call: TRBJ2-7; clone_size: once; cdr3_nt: TGTGCCAGCAGCTTTGGAGTCTCGGGATCCGAGCAGTACTTC; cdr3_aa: CASSFGVSGSEQYF
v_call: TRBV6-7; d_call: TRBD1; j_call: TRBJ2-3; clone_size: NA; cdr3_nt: TGTGCCAGCAGTTACCCGGGACAGGTTTTCACAGATACGCAGTATTTT; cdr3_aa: CASSYPGQVFTDTQYF
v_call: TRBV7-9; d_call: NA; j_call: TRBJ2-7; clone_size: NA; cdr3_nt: TGTGCCAGCAGCTTACTTCCCGGGACTGACGAGCAGTACTTC; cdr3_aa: CASSLLPGTDEQYF
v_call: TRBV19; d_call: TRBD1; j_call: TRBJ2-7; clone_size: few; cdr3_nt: TGTGCCAGTAGTATAGTGGGGACAGGGTATAACGAGCAGTACTTC; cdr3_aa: CASSIVGTGYNEQYF
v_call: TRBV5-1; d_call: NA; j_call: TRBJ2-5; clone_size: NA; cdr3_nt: TGCGCCAGCAGCTTAGCTCAAGAGACCCAGTACTTC; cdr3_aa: CASSLAQETQYF
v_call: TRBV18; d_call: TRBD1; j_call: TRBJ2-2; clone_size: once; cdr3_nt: TGTGCCAGTCGACAGGGGATGGTGAACGGGGAGCTGTTTTTT; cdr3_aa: CASRQGMVNGELFF
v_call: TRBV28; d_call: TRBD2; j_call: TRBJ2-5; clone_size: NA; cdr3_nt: TGTGCCAGCAGTGGGGGAATGGGGAGCGGGGCTGCCCGGGGCTTGCTGGAGACCCAGTACTTC; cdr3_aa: CASSGGMGSGAARGLLETQYF
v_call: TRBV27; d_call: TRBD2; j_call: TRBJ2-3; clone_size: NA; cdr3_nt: TGTGCCAGCAGTTTCACTAGCGGGGGGGCCTCAGATACGCAGTATTTT; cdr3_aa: CASSFTSGGASDTQYF
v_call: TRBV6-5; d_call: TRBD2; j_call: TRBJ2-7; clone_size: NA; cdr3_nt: TGTGCCGGCAGTCCAGATGGACTAGCCTCAAGCGAGCAGTACTTC; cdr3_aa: CAGSPDGLASSEQYF
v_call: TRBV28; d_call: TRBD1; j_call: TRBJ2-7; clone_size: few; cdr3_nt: TGTGCCAGCACCCCGAGGACCGGGACAGGGGGCATAGGCGAGCAGTACTTC; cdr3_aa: CASTPRTGTGGIGEQYF
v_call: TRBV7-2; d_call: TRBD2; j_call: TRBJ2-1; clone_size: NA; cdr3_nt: TGTGCCAGCAGCTTAGTCGGGGGGGCCGGTGAGCAGTTCTTC; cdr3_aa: CASSLVGGAGEQFF
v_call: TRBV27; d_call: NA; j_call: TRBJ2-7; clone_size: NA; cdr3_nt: TGTGCCAGCAGTAGGGACACTCGACTATCCTACGAGCAGTACTTC; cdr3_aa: CASSRDTRLSYEQYF
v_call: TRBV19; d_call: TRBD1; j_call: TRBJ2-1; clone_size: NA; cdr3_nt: TGTGCCAGTAGTATTGATGGGGGCAGGGGGCGCCAGGGTGAGCAGTTCTTC; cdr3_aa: CASSIDGGRGRQGEQFF
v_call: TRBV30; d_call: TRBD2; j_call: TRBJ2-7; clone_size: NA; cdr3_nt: TGTGCCTGGAGTTCTAGCGGGGGTTCCTACGAGCAGTACTTC; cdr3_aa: CAWSSSGGSYEQYF
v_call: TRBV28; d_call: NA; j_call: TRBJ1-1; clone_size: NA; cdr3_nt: TGTGCCAGCAGTTTCGCCGGACTACTGAACACTGAAGCTTTCTTT; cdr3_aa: CASSFAGLLNTEAFF
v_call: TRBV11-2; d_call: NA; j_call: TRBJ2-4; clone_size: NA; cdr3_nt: TGTGCCAGCAGCCCGTCCGGACTATCCGTTCGGGCAGACATTCAGTACTTC; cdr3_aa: CASSPSGLSVRADIQYF
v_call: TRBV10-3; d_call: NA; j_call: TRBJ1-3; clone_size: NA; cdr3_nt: TGTGCCATCAGCCCCCGGGCCCAGGGGAGAAACACCATATATTTT; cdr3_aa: CAISPRAQGRNTIYF
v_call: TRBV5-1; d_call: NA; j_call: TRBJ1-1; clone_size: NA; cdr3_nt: TGCGCCAGCAGCGGACGACAGGTAGGAGGTGAAGCTTTCTTT; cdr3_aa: CASSGRQVGGEAFF
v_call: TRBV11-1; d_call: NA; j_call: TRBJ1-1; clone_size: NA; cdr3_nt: TGTGCCAGCAGCTCGCGGGCCCTTGAAGCTTTCTTT; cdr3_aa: CASSSRALEAFF
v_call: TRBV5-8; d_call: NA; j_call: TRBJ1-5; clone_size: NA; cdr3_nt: TGTGCCAGCAGCTTGGGGAGTAGGCAGCCCCAGCATTTT; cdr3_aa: CASSLGSRQPQHF
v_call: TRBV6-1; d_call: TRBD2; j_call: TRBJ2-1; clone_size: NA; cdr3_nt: TGTGCCAGCCTTACTAGCGGGGGGGCCTACAATGAGCAGTTCTTC; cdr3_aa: CASLTSGGAYNEQFF
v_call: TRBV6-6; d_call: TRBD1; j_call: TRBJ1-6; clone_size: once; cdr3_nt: TGTGCCAGCAGTTACTCCGGGACAGCTAATTCACCCCTCCACTTT; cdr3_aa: CASSYSGTANSPLHF
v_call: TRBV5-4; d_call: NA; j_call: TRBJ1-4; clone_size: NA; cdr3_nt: TGTGCCAGCAGCAACGGTGGAGGTAGAGCTGGAGAAAAACTGTTTTTT; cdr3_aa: CASSNGGGRAGEKLFF
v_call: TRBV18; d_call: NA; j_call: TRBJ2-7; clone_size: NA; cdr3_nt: TGTGCCAGCTCACCGACGAACACAGATTACGAGCAGTACTTC; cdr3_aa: CASSPTNTDYEQYF
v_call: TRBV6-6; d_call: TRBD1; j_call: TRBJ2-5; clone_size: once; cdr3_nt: TGTGCCAGCAGTAGGACAGGGAATCGAGAGACCCAGTACTTC; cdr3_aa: CASSRTGNRETQYF
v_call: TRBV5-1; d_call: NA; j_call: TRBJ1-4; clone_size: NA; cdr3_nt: TGCGCCAGCAGCTTCGATGACAGACCCAAACTGTTTTTT; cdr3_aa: CASSFDDRPKLFF
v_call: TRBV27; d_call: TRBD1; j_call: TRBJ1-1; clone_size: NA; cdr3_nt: TGTGCCAGCAGCGCGACAGGGGGTGTGGCTGAAGCTTTCTTT; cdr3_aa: CASSATGGVAEAFF
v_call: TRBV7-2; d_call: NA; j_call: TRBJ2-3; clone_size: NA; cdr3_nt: TGTGCCAGCACCACCCGGGGGACGGGAGATACGCAGTATTTT; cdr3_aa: CASTTRGTGDTQYF
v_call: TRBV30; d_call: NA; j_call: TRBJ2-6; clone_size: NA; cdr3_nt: TGTGCCTGGAGTATCGACAGCTCTGGGGCCAACGTCCTGACTTTC; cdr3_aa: CAWSIDSSGANVLTF
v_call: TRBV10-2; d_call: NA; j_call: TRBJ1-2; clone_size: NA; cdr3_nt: TGCGCCAGCAGTTCCGGGACACACTATGGCTACACCTTC; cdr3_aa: CASSSGTHYGYTF
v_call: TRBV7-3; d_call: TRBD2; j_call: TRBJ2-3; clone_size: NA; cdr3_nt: TGTGCCAGCAGCTTATCGGCGGGGGGCCAAGATACGCAGTATTTT; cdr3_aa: CASSLSAGGQDTQYF
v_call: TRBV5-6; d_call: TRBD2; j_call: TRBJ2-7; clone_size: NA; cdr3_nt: TGTGCCAGCAGCTCGGTACCGGGGACTAGCTTCCACGAGCAGTACTTC; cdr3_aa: CASSSVPGTSFHEQYF
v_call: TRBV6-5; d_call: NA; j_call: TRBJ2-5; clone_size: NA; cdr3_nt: TGTGCCAGCAGTTACCCAGGGCGAGAGACCCAGTACTTC; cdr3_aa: CASSYPGRETQYF
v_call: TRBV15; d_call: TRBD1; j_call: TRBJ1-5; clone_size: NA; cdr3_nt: TGTGCCACCAGCCTGGGACAGGGCCCAAATCAGCCCCAGCATTTT; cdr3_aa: CATSLGQGPNQPQHF
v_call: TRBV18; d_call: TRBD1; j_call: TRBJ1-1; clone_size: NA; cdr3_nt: TGTGCCAGCTCACCAGGGACAGGCGGCATGAACACTGAAGCTTTCTTT; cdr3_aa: CASSPGTGGMNTEAFF
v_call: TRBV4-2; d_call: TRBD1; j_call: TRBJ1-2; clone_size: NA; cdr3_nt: TGTGCCAGCAGCCAAGACAAGGGGGCCCTTAGAGATGGCTACACCTTC; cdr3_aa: CASSQDKGALRDGYTF
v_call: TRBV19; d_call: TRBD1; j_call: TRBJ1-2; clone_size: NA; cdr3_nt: TGTGCCAGTAGTCCCGACAGGGCATATGGCTACACCTTC; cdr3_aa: CASSPDRAYGYTF
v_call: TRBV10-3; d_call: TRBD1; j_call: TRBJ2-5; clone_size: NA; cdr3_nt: TGTGCCACCAAACAGGGGCAAGAGACCCAGTACTTC; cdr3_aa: CATKQGQETQYF
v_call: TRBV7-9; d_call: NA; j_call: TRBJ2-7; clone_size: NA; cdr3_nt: TGTGCCAGCAGTTTAGTGACAGGCTACGAGCAGTACTTC; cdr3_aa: CASSLVTGYEQYF